The 18 T cell receptor beta chains below were found in one sample sequenced in a study of blood T cell repertoires in COVID-19. Profiling relied on immunoSEQ multiplex PCR, and the TCRdb table lists in-frame clones only, not all of them. Of 85,000 to 130,000 clones listed, around 80% are singletons. Sequenced material: peripheral blood. The source of these receptors is a man older than 75 with COVID-19, enrolled during active disease.

The chain carries TRBV4-3 and TRBJ1-2, with 9 bases identical to TRBD1. This CDR3 is 15 amino acids long. V gave up 4 bases and J gave up 5 bases; unmatched junction bases: 8. Per germline, CDR1 LGHNA and CDR2 YSLEER. The CDR3 sequence: CASSPGQGGGYGYTF. Written as DNA, the CDR3 is TGCGCCAGCAGCCCGGGACAGGGTGGGGGATATGGCTACACCTTC.

This clone was counted once. V is TRBV5-1 and J is TRBJ2-1, with 8 bases fitting TRBD2. This CDR3 has 17 residues. Trimming cost V 5 bases and J 4 bases; bases outside gene matches: 14. In germline, CDR1 is SGHRS, CDR2 YFSETQ. The CDR3 reads CASSQGSGSLSYNEQFF. The CDR3 region has the DNA TGCGCCAGCAGTCAGGGGAGCGGGAGTTTATCTTACAATGAGCAGTTCTTC.

The chain joins TRBV28 to TRBJ1-4; D not resolved. CDR3 size: 12 residues. V was clipped by 10 bases and J by 10 bases, with 16 bases between them. Germline V gene data show CDR1 as MDHEN and CDR2 as SYDVKM. CDR3 residues: CATKPGSGKLFF. The CDR3 nucleotides read TGTGCCACCAAACCGGGCAGCGGAAAACTGTTTTTT.

V is TRBV11-3 and J is TRBJ2-7; 9 bases align to TRBD1. The CDR3 is 13 amino acids. Germline V gene sequence: CDR1 SGHNT, CDR2 YENEEA. The junction had 2 bases not matched to a gene; V was cut back by 5 bases and J by 3 bases. The CDR3 DNA follows: TGTGCCAGCAGCAAGGGACAGGGCTACGAGCAGTACTTC. Protein sequence: CASSKGQGYEQYF.

The chain uses TRBV4-3 and TRBJ2-7, with 14 bases identical to TRBD2. This CDR3 spans 17 amino acids. Germline CDR1 LGHNA, CDR2 YSLEER. V trimming: 0 bases; J trimming: 7 bases; junction bases outside the gene matches: 8. This CDR3 reads CASSQDYGTSGSWEQYF. The CDR3 DNA reads as TGCGCCAGCAGCCAAGACTACGGGACTAGCGGGAGCTGGGAGCAGTACTTC.

This chain joins TRBV21-1 and TRBJ2-1; the table gives TRBD2 as D, unverified against the DNA. TRBV21-1 is deemed a pseudogene. There are 17 residues in the CDR3. CDR3 in amino acids: CASSKVRGLADHNEQFF. CDR3 DNA: TGTGCCAGCAGCAAAGTAAGGGGACTAGCGGATCACAATGAGCAGTTCTTC.

V is TRBV2 and J is TRBJ2-3; D is undetermined. Trimming took 2 bases from V and 2 from J, leaving 8 bases between them. The CDR3 runs to 14 residues. The germline V gene encodes CDR1 SNHLY and CDR2 FYNNEI. This CDR3 reads CASSERQATDTQYF. CDR3 in DNA: TGTGCCAGCAGTGAACGCCAGGCCACAGATACGCAGTATTTT.

The chain employs TRBV6-6 and TRBJ1-1; the match to TRBD1 covers 9 bases. The germline gives CDR1 MNHNY, CDR2 SVGAGI (reference sequence). V shed 6 bases, J shed 4 bases, and the junction held 6 bases outside the gene matches. The CDR3 has 14 amino acids. The CDR3 DNA reads TGTGCCAGCAGCCCGGACAGGGGTTTCACTGAAGCTTTCTTT. It encodes CASSPDRGFTEAFF.

The chain joins TRBV5-1 to TRBJ2-2; 7 nucleotides align to TRBD1. CDR1 SGHRS and CDR2 YFSETQ come from the germline V gene. The V segment lost 4 bases and the J segment 2 bases; nucleotides outside the gene matches: 5. The CDR3 has 15 amino acids. The CDR3 spells CASSQGQINTGELFF. The DNA of the CDR3 is TGCGCCAGCAGCCAGGGACAGATAAACACCGGGGAGCTGTTTTTT.

CDR3 loop: CASWDRADWTEAFF. Here the CDR3 DNA reads TGTGCCAGCTGGGACAGGGCTGATTGGACTGAAGCTTTCTTT. This rearrangement joins TRBV5-6 to TRBJ1-1; TRBD1 agrees at 9 bases. The trim removed 7 bases at V and 5 bases at J, leaving 9 bases unmatched. The CDR3 covers 14 residues. Germline assignment: CDR1 SGHDT and CDR2 YYEEEE. The complete variable domain, with remaining parts taken from reference TRBV5-6 and TRBJ1-1, reads DAGVTQSPTHLIKTRGQQVTLRCSPKSGHDTVSWYQQALGQGPQFIFQYYEEEERQRGNFPDRFSGHQFPNYSSELNVNALLLGDSALYLCASWDRADWTEAFFGQGTRLTVV.

The chain carries TRBV4-1 and TRBJ1-5; maybe TRBD1 (6 bases). The CDR3 covers 17 residues. CDR1 is MGHRA and CDR2 is YSYEKL in the germline V gene. The V gene lost 1 base and the J gene lost 0 bases, with 13 bases spanning the gap. In DNA, the CDR3 is TGCGCCAGCAGCCAAGTTTCGGGACAAGATAGCAATCAGCCCCAGCATTTT. Protein product: CASSQVSGQDSNQPQHF.

CDR3 protein: CASSFAGGSEEQYF. The CDR3 region has the DNA TGTGCCAGCAGCTTCGCGGGAGGGTCGGAAGAGCAGTACTTC. The chain uses TRBV7-9 and TRBJ2-7; TRBD2 matches 9 bases. The trim removed 3 bases at V and 7 bases at J, leaving 7 bases unmatched. The CDR3 extends over 14 amino acids. Germline V lookup: CDR1 SEHNR, CDR2 FQNEAQ (reference sequence).

The rearrangement links TRBV5-4 to TRBJ2-7; 8 bases are shared with TRBD1. CDR3 length equals 16 residues. V gave up 4 bases and J gave up 3 bases; unmatched junction bases: 12. Germline V gives CDR1 SGHNT, CDR2 YYREEE (reference sequence). In nucleotides, the CDR3 is TGTGCCAGCAGCGGGACCGGGACAGGAAGTTACTACGAGCAGTACTTC. This codes for CASSGTGTGSYYEQYF.

V gene TRBV5-4 combines with J gene TRBJ2-3; D unresolved. Germline V gives CDR1 SGHNT, CDR2 YYREEE (reference sequence). The CDR3 is 13 residues long. V was trimmed by 0 bases and J by 3 bases, leaving 5 bases between them. The CDR3 reads CASSLVDTDTQYF. CDR3 nucleotides: TGTGCCAGCAGCTTGGTAGATACAGATACGCAGTATTTT. The entire variable domain, with the rest obtained from reference TRBV5-4 and TRBJ2-3, is as follows: ETGVTQSPTHLIKTRGQQVTLRCSSQSGHNTVSWYQQALGQGPQFIFQYYREEENGRGNFPPRFSGLQFPNYSSELNVNALELDDSALYLCASSLVDTDTQYFGPGTRLTVL.

The rearrangement joins TRBV10-2 to TRBJ1-5; possibly TRBD1 for D (5 bases). This CDR3 comprises 13 residues. Germline-derived CDR1 and CDR2 are WSHSY and SAAADI. Deletions cut 4 bases from V and 3 bases from J, with 7 bases between. CDR3 loop: CASSGQFNQPQHF. The CDR3 coding sequence is TGCGCCAGCAGTGGACAGTTCAATCAGCCCCAGCATTTT.

V and J are TRBV24-1 and TRBJ2-5, with 9 bases lining up with TRBD1. Germline V gives CDR1 KGHDR, CDR2 SFDVKD. CDR3 length equals 19 residues. V lost 3 bases, J lost 1 base, and 14 bases stayed unmatched. The CDR3 reads CATSDPINVKQGAQETQYF. In DNA form, the CDR3 reads TGTGCCACCAGTGATCCTATTAACGTCAAACAGGGGGCCCAAGAGACCCAGTACTTC.

This sequence joins TRBV7-2 and TRBJ2-7, with TRBD2 identical over 9 bases. This CDR3 region has 14 residues. The ends lost 5 bases at V and 6 bases at J; junction bases unmatched: 8. Germline loops: CDR1 SGHTA, CDR2 FQGNSA. Here the CDR3 reads CASSSVAGVFEQYF. In nucleotides, the CDR3 is TGTGCCAGCAGCAGTGTAGCGGGAGTATTCGAGCAGTACTTC.

The chain combines TRBV5-1 with TRBJ2-2, with 10 bases identical to TRBD2. Losses at the gene ends were 0 bases for V and 1 base for J; bases not matched to a gene: 3. This CDR3 has 17 residues. Germline CDR1 is SGHRS and CDR2 is YFSETQ. The CDR3 coding sequence is TGCGCCAGCAGCTTGGGGGGGACTAGCGTGAACACCGGGGAGCTGTTTTTT. It specifies CASSLGGTSVNTGELFF.